This entry is about one T cell receptor (beta chain). Treatment described: about 20 received Ad26.COV2.S at low or high dose, single or two shots; roughly 5 received placebo; per-sample allocation not given. Vaccine and placebo recipients were sampled on day 63 after the first injection. Trimming pared 2 bases from V and 7 bases from J, leaving 15 bases between. This CDR3 region has 14 residues. From germline, CDR1 is SNHLY and CDR2 FYNNEI. The sample originates from a study of Ad26.COV2.S vaccination and SARS-CoV-2 variants. Profiling relied on immunoSEQ multiplex PCR, and the TCRdb table lists in-frame clones only, not all of them. The sample yields around 500,000 clones, 80% to 90% seen once.

Here the sequenced sample was peripheral blood, taken in a trial of Ad26.COV2.S vaccine versus placebo. V usage is TRBV2 and J usage is TRBJ2-7; TRBD2 is a possible D gene (5 bases). This sequence originates from a person between 18 and 59 years old who received the Ad26.COV2.S COVID-19 vaccine or a placebo. This CDR3 is CASSETRGPGEQYF. CDR3 nucleotide sequence: TGTGCCAGCAGTGAAACGAGAGGGCCGGGGGAGCAGTACTTC. Complete variable domain (other parts from reference TRBV2 and TRBJ2-7): EPEVTQTPSHQVTQMGQEVILRCVPISNHLYFYWYRQILGQKVEFLVSFYNNEISEKSEIFDDQFSVERPDGSNFTLKIRSTKLEDSAMYFCASSETRGPGEQYFGPGTRLTVT.